The 6 T cell receptor beta chains listed next were all sequenced from one sample in a study of CD8+ T cells in alopecia areata. As the sequencing template, cDNA was produced by extracting RNA and reverse transcribing it. TCRdb's copy holds only in-frame clones and misses some; the assay was immunoSEQ multiplex PCR. The top ten clones hold about 1.5% of a sample with roughly 200,000 clones, roughly 60% of them seen once. The source was CD4+ T cells sorted from blood, collected at week 0. Every receptor here comes from a human donor with alopecia areata.

The chain recombines TRBV6-5 with TRBJ2-2, with 8 nucleotides matching TRBD2. After removal of 6 bases from V and 7 bases from J, the junction contained 4 bases not matched to a gene. Looked up from germline, CDR1 is MNHEY and CDR2 is SVGAGI. CDR3 length: 13 residues. CDR3 DNA sequence: TGTGCCAGCAGGGGACTAGGCAACGGGGAGCTGTTTTTT. It translates to CASRGLGNGELFF.

This clone was seen only once. This rearrangement joins TRBV30 to TRBJ1-5; D gene uncertain. Per germline, CDR1 GTSNPN and CDR2 SVGIG (reference sequence). The CDR3 sequence is 13 residues long. Trimming cost V 2 bases and J 0 bases, with 5 bases left between them. The CDR3 is CAWSHNSNQPQHF. The CDR3, as DNA: TGTGCCTGGAGTCACAATAGCAATCAGCCCCAGCATTTT.

This clone occurred a few times. The chain links TRBV2 to TRBJ2-3; D is ambiguous. The CDR3 consists of 11 residues. The V end lost 5 bases, the J end lost 3 bases, and 3 bases lay between the germline ends. The germline CDR1 and CDR2 sequences are SNHLY and FYNNEI. The CDR3 DNA is TGTGCCAGCAGTACAACAGATACGCAGTATTTT. Its protein is CASSTTDTQYF.

The table lists this clone with a few counts. V is TRBV25-1 and J is TRBJ1-1; 9 nucleotides agree with TRBD1. CDR1 MGHDK and CDR2 SYGVNS come from the germline V gene. After removal of 2 bases from V and 7 bases from J, the junction contained 8 bases not matched to a gene. CDR3 length: 15 residues. In nucleotides, the CDR3 is TGTGCCAGCAGTGAACCAGGACAGGGGAGGTTTGAAGCTTTCTTT. It is translated as CASSEPGQGRFEAFF.

The chain couples TRBV29-1 to TRBJ2-7; 8 positions match TRBD1. Losses at the gene ends were 6 bases for V and 3 bases for J; bases not matched to a gene: 7. Per the germline V gene, CDR1 is SQVTM and CDR2 is ANQGSEA. CDR3 length: 13 residues. CDR3 DNA sequence: TGCAGCGTACGGACAGGGTTGGGCTACGAGCAGTACTTC. The encoded protein is CSVRTGLGYEQYF.

This chain links TRBV19 with TRBJ1-2, with D possibly matching TRBD1 (5 bases). Trimming left V 5 bases short and J 7 bases short, with 14 bases between. Germline V gives CDR1 LNHDA, CDR2 SQIVND (reference sequence). The CDR3 sequence is 13 residues long. The CDR3 sequence is CASSSVADSGYTF. The CDR3 bases are TGTGCCAGTAGTTCGGTCGCCGACAGTGGCTACACCTTC. Using reference TRBV19 and TRBJ1-2 for the parts outside the CDR3, the full variable domain is DGGITQSPKYLFRKEGQNVTLSCEQNLNHDAMYWYRQDPGQGLRLIYYSQIVNDFQKGDIAEGYSVSREKKESFPLTVTSAQKNPTAFYLCASSSVADSGYTFGSGTRLTVV.